The 8 T cell receptor beta chains below were found in one sample sequenced in a study of T cell clones after liver transplantation. Measured with immunoSEQ multiplex PCR; TCRdb has only the in-frame clones, and not every one. The sample consists of approximately 71,000 clones, 80% to 95% of them appearing once. This specimen was CD4+ T cells from blood, taken about 25 months after liver transplant. All receptors come from a human patient who received a liver transplant. These T cells may partly come from the graft donor.

The chain joins TRBV5-1 to TRBJ2-7, with D uncertain. CDR1 and CDR2 (germline): SGHRS, YFSETQ. Trimming left V 2 bases short and J 4 bases short, with 7 bases between. The CDR3 runs 12 residues. The CDR3 region has the DNA TGCGCCAGCAGCTTTGACAATTACGAGCAGTACTTC. It is translated as CASSFDNYEQYF.

This clone was found a few times. Other DNA sequences in the same sample also yield this CDR3. The rearrangement joins TRBV29-1 to TRBJ1-1; D is unclear. The V end was cut by 4 bases, the J end by 1 base, with 7 bases between. CDR3 size: 12 residues. Germline-derived CDR1 and CDR2 are SQVTM and ANQGSEA. The CDR3 region has the DNA TGCAGCGTTGGGCAGACGAACACTGAAGCTTTCTTT. It yields the protein CSVGQTNTEAFF.

This chain links TRBV21-1 with TRBJ2-7; the D call in the table, TRBD2, was not verified against the DNA. TRBV21-1 constitutes a pseudogene. CDR3 length: 19 amino acids. The CDR3, as DNA: TGTGCCAGCAGCCAGAAAAGAATACGGGGGACGGAAAATTCCTACGAGCAGTACTTC. This encodes CASSQKRIRGTENSYEQYF.

As for this clone: Different DNA sequences within this sample yield the same CDR3. The chain has TRBV7-9 and TRBJ2-7; D not resolved. The CDR3 runs to 13 residues. Trimming took 0 bases from V and 2 from J, leaving 5 bases between them. Germline V gene data show CDR1 as SEHNR and CDR2 as FQNEAQ (reference sequence). CDR3 DNA: TGTGCCAGCAGCTTAGCGAGTCCCTACGAGCAGTACTTC. Translating gives CASSLASPYEQYF.

The chain is built from TRBV5-1 and TRBJ2-7, with D unresolved. The CDR3 consists of 15 residues. Trimming removed 0 bases at V and 4 bases at J, with 14 bases between. Germline values: CDR1 SGHRS, CDR2 YFSETQ. This chain's CDR3 is CASSLGGGRSYEQYF. The DNA for the CDR3 is TGCGCCAGCAGCTTGGGGGGTGGACGATCGTACGAGCAGTACTTC.

V usage is TRBV6-6 and J usage is TRBJ1-1, with TRBD1 matching 9 bases. Trimming at V came to 6 bases and at J to 4 bases, leaving 12 bases not matched to a gene. CDR1 and CDR2 (germline): MNHNY, SVGAGI (reference sequence). The CDR3 has 16 residues. The CDR3 reads CASRVTGGGKSTEAFF. In DNA, the CDR3 is TGTGCCAGCAGGGTCACAGGGGGCGGAAAGAGCACTGAAGCTTTCTTT.

The J gene is TRBJ1-2, the V gene TRBV5-4; D uncertain. This CDR3 has 16 amino acids. CDR1 and CDR2 from the germline V gene are SGHNT and YYREEE (reference sequence). V lost 0 bases, J lost 4 bases, and 16 bases lay in between. The CDR3 bases are TGTGCCAGCAGCTTGGCCGGCTCCAGCTCATCCTATGGCTACACCTTC. Translation: CASSLAGSSSSYGYTF. Drawing the rest from reference TRBV5-4 and TRBJ1-2, the complete variable domain is ETGVTQSPTHLIKTRGQQVTLRCSSQSGHNTVSWYQQALGQGPQFIFQYYREEENGRGNFPPRFSGLQFPNYSSELNVNALELDDSALYLCASSLAGSSSSYGYTFGSGTRLTVV.

V and J are TRBV11-3 and TRBJ2-3; 10 positions match TRBD1. Germline CDR1 is SGHNT and CDR2 is YENEEA. With V trimmed by 5 bases and J by 2 bases, 4 bases remained unmatched. CDR3 length equals 15 residues. The CDR3 loop is CASSKDRGLTDTQYF. As DNA, the CDR3 is TGTGCCAGCAGCAAAGACAGGGGGCTCACAGATACGCAGTATTTT.